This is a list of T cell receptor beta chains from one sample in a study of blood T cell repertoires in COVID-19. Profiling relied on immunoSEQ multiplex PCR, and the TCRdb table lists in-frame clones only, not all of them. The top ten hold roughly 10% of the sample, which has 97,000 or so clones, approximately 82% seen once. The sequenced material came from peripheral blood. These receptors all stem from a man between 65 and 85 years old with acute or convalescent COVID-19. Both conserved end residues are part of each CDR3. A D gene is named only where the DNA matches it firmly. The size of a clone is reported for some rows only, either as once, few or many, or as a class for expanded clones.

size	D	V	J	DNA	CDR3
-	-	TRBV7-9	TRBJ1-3	TGTGCCAGCAGCTTAATGCAGGGCAGCTCTGGAAACACCATATATTTT	CASSLMQGSSGNTIYF
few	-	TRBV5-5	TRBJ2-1	TGTGCCAGCAGCTTGGGGGTAGCGGCCTACAATGAGCAGTTCTTC	CASSLGVAAYNEQFF
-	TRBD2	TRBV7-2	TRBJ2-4	TGTGCCAGCAGCTTAGCTATCGGGACTAGCGGGATGTTCAAAAACATTCAGTACTTC	CASSLAIGTSGMFKNIQYF
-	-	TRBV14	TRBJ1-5	TGTGCCAGCAGCCAAGCAGGAAGCCCCAATCAGCCCCAGCATTTT	CASSQAGSPNQPQHF
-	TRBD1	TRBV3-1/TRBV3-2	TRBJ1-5	TGTGCCAGCAGCCTCGGACAGGCTAATCAGCCCCAGCATTTT	CASSLGQANQPQHF
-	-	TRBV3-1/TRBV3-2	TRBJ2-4	TGTGCCAGCAGCCAAACGTCGACAGTAGCCAAAAACATTCAGTACTTC	CASSQTSTVAKNIQYF
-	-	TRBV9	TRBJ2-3	TGTGCCAGCAGCATCTTAGCTGATACGCAGTATTTT	CASSILADTQYF
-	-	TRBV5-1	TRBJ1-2	TGCGCCAGCAGCTTGGGCGGACAGAGCTATGGCTACACCTTC	CASSLGGQSYGYTF
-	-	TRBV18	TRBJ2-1	TGTGCCAGCTCACCAAATCAGAAACAACGGACAAGTGAGCAGTTCTTC	CASSPNQKQRTSEQFF
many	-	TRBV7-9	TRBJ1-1	TGTGCCAGCACCCACGAGACAGAGGCGACTGAAGCTTTCTTT	CASTHETEATEAFF
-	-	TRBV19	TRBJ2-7	TGTGCCAGTAGTATGCCCGGGAACTACGAGCAGTACTTC	CASSMPGNYEQYF
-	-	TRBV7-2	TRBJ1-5	TGTGCCAGCAGCTTAATTGGGCAGGGCGATCAGCCCCAGCATTTT	CASSLIGQGDQPQHF
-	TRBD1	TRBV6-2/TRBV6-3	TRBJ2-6	TGTGCCAGCAGCTCCGGGACAGGGAGAAGTGGGGCCAACGTCCTGACTTTC	CASSSGTGRSGANVLTF
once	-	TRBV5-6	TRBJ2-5	TGTGCCAGCAGCTTGGAGGGGATTGGAGAGACCCAGTACTTC	CASSLEGIGETQYF
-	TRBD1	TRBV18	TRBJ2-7	TGTGCCAGCTGCGGATCGACAGGGGGAAACGGCGAGCAGTACTTC	CASCGSTGGNGEQYF
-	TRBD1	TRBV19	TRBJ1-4	TGTGCCAGTAGTACCCGGACAGGGAAGGAAAAACTGTTTTTT	CASSTRTGKEKLFF
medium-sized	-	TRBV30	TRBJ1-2	TGTGCCTGGAGTCCTCAGGAGGCGCTTAACTATGGCTACACCTTC	CAWSPQEALNYGYTF
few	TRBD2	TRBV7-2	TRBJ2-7	TGTGCCAGCAGCCGGACTAGCGGGGGGGGCTACGAGCAGTACTTC	CASSRTSGGGYEQYF
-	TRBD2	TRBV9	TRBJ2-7	TGTGCCAGCAGCGTAGACGAGTCGGTAGCGGGAGGTAACGAGCAGTACTTC	CASSVDESVAGGNEQYF
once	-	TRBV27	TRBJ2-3	TGTGCCAGCAGAATGGCCGGGTCAGATACGCAGTATTTT	CASRMAGSDTQYF
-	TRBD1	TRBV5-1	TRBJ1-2	TGCGCCAGCAGCCTACAGGGGGCGTTTGACTATGGCTACACCTTC	CASSLQGAFDYGYTF
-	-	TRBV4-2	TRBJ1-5	TGTGCCAGCAGCCAAGACCCCGGAGGGCCACCTAATCAGCCCCAGCATTTT	CASSQDPGGPPNQPQHF
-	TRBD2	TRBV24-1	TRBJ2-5	TGTGCCACCAGTGATTACGGACTAGCGGGAGTGGAGACCCAGTACTTC	CATSDYGLAGVETQYF
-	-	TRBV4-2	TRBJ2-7	TGTGCCAGCAGCCGTATGGACAGTTCCTCCTACGAGCAGTACTTC	CASSRMDSSSYEQYF
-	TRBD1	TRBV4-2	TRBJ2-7	TGTGCCAGCAGCCAAGCGAAGGGACAGGGAAGGGAGCAGTACTTC	CASSQAKGQGREQYF
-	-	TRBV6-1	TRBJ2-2	TGTGCCAGCAGTGAAGAATCCCACGGGGAGCTGTTTTTT	CASSEESHGELFF
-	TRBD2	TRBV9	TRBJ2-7	TGTGCCAGCAGCCCGAGAGGTAGCGGGGGAACGCGCTACGAGCAGTACTTC	CASSPRGSGGTRYEQYF
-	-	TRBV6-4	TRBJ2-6	TGTGCCAGCAGTGACTCCCATAAGGGGTCGCGAGGGGCCAACGTCCTGACTTTC	CASSDSHKGSRGANVLTF
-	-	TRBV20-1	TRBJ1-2	TGCAGTGCTAGTATACGGGAAGGCTACACCTTC	CSASIREGYTF
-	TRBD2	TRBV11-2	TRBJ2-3	TGTGCCAGCAGCCGAGACGGCGGGGGGCTCGATACGCAGTATTTT	CASSRDGGGLDTQYF
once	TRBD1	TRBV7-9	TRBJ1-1	TGTGCCAGCAGCTTTAGACAGGGCGAATCTGAAGCTTTCTTT	CASSFRQGESEAFF
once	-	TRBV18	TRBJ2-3	TGTGCCAGCTCACCCTACACCGCCAGGGCCACAGATACGCAGTATTTT	CASSPYTARATDTQYF
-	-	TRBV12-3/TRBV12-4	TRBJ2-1	TGTGCCAGCAGTCCCCTAGAGGGTTTTGAGCAGTTCTTC	CASSPLEGFEQFF
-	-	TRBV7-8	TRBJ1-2	TGTGCCAGCAGCATGACAGTAGCCTATGGCTACACCTTC	CASSMTVAYGYTF
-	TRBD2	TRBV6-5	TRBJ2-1	TGTGCCAGCAGGCCCGGGGGGGGAGGGGTCGATGAGCAGTTCTTC	CASRPGGGGVDEQFF
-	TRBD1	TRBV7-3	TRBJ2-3	TGTGCCAGCAGCAGTTCCGGGACAGGGGCTGATACGCAGTATTTT	CASSSSGTGADTQYF
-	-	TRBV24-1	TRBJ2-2	TGTGCCACCAGTGATCCACAGGGTGCGAGTGCCGGGGAGCTGTTTTTT	CATSDPQGASAGELFF
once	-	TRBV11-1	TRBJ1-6	TGTGCCAGCAGCTTGGGCCAGGTTAATTCACCCCTCCACTTT	CASSLGQVNSPLHF
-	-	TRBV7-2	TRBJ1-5	TGTGCCAGCAGCCCCGGTGTCATTAATCAGCCCCAGCATTTT	CASSPGVINQPQHF
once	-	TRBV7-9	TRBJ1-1	TGTGCCAGCAGCTCCCCAAGGGGGGGACAGAACACTGAAGCTTTCTTT	CASSSPRGGQNTEAFF
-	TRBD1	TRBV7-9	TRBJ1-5	TGTGCCAGCAGCCCAGGACAGGGAAATCAGCCCCAGCATTTT	CASSPGQGNQPQHF
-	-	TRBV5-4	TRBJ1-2	TGTGCCAGCAGCTTGGACGATTCGGGCTATGGCTACACCTTC	CASSLDDSGYGYTF
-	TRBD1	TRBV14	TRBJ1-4	TGTGCCAGCAGCCAGGCACAGGGGGCGATCGGAAAACTGTTTTTT	CASSQAQGAIGKLFF
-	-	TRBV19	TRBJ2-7	TGTGCCAGTAGTATAGTCGGGGGAACCTACGAGCAGTACTTC	CASSIVGGTYEQYF
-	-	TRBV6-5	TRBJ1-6	TGTGCCAGCAGTTACAGCAAGCAACATTCACCCCTCCACTTT	CASSYSKQHSPLHF
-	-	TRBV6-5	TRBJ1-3	TGTGCCAGCACGGAGTACCTCTCTGGAAACACCATATATTTT	CASTEYLSGNTIYF
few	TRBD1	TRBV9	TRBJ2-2	TGTGCCAGCAGCCCCACAGGGGCGGCCGGGGAGCTGTTTTTT	CASSPTGAAGELFF
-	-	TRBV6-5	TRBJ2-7	TGTGCCAGCAGTAGGGGTTACGAGCAGTACTTC	CASSRGYEQYF
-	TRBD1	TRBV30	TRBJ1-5	TGTGCCTGGAGTGTAGGGACAGACCAGCCCCAGCATTTT	CAWSVGTDQPQHF
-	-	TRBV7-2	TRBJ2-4	TGTGCCAGCAGTAAATACATGGAGGCCAAAAACATTCAGTACTTC	CASSKYMEAKNIQYF
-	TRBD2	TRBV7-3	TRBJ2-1	TGTGCCAGCAGATCACCGGGACTAGCGGAAAGCTCCTACAATGAGCAGTTCTTC	CASRSPGLAESSYNEQFF
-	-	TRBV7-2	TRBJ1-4	TGTGCCAGCAGCTTCGCTAGACAGTCACTTAATGAAAAACTGTTTTTT	CASSFARQSLNEKLFF
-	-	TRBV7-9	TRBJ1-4	TGTGCCAGCAGCTTAGCGCAGGGTGATGAAAAACTGTTTTTT	CASSLAQGDEKLFF
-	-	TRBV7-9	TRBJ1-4	TGTGCCAGCAGCTTCGGACGGGAGGGGAAACTGTTTTTT	CASSFGREGKLFF
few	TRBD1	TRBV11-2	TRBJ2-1	TGTGCCAGCAGCCACCGAAGGGGGCGCGGGTTTAATGAGCAGTTCTTC	CASSHRRGRGFNEQFF
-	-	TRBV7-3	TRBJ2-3	TGTGCCAGCAGCTTAGACCCCAACAGGGGCACAGATACGCAGTATTTT	CASSLDPNRGTDTQYF
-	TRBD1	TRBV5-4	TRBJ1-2	TGTGCCAGCAGCTGGGGACAGACAGCTAACTATGGCTACACCTTC	CASSWGQTANYGYTF
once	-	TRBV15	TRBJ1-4	TGTGCCACCAGCAGACAGTTTAATGAAAAACTGTTTTTT	CATSRQFNEKLFF
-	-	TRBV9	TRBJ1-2	TGTGCCAGCAGCGTAGGTAATAATGGCTACACCTTC	CASSVGNNGYTF
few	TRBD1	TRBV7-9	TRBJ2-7	TGTGCCAGCAGCTTAGCGACAGGGGTCTTGATCCACGAGCAGTACTTC	CASSLATGVLIHEQYF